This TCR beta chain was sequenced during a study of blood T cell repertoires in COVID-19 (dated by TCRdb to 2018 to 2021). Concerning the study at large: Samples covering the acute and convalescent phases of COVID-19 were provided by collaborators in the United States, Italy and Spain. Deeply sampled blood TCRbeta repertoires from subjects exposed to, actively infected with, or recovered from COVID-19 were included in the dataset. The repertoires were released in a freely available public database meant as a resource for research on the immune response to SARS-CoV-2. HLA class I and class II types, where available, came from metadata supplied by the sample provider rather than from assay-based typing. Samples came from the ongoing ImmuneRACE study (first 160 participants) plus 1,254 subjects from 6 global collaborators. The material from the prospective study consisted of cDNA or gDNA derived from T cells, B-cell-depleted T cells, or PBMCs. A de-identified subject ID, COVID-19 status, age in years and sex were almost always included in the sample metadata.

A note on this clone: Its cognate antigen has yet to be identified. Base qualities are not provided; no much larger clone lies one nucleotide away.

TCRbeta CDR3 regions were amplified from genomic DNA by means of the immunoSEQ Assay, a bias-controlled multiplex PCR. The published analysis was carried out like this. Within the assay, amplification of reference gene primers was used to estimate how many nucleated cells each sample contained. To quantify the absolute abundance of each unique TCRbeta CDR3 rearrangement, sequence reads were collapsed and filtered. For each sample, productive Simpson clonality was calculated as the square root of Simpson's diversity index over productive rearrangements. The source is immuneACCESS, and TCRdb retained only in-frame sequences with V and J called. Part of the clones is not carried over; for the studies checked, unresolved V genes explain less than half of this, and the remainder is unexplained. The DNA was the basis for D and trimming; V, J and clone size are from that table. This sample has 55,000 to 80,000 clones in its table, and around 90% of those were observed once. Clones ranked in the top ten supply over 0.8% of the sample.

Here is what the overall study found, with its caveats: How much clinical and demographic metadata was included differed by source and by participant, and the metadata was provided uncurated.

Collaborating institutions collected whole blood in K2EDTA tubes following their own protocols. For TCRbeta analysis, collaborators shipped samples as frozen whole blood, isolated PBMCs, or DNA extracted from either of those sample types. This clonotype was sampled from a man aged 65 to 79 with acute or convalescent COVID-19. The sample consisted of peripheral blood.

The nucleotide sequence reads TGTGCCAGCAGTTGGGGCCAGAACACTGAAGCTTTCTTT. This yields the protein CASSWGQNTEAFF. The chain links TRBV6-5 with TRBJ1-1; the D gene is perhaps TRBD1, from 5 matching bases. Reading from cysteine to phenylalanine, the CDR3 counts 13 amino acids. The CDR3 DNA has 39 bases and is translated from base 1. Based on the germline V gene, the CDR1 and CDR2 sequences are MNHEY and SVGAGI. Trimming at the junction amounts to 4 bases on V and 1 base on J, and the germline ends lie 7 bases apart.